Following are 5 T cell receptor beta chains from one sample sequenced in a study of PD-1 blockade in classical Hodgkin lymphoma. This table comes from immunoSEQ multiplex PCR, and its TCRdb copy is limited to in-frame clones, with some not included. The sample lists around 17,000 clones; 85% were seen once. Following autologous stem cell transplantation, relapse occurred in every patient, and exposure to brentuximab vedotin varied. It was by magnetic negative selection that CD4+ T cells were purified from thawed PBMCs. The input for sequencing was CD4+ T cells from blood, taken at baseline. The receptors originated from a human donor with classical Hodgkin lymphoma.

This sequence joins TRBV5-8 and TRBJ2-5; 8 nucleotides align to TRBD1. Trimming at V came to 3 bases and at J to 2 bases, leaving 3 bases not matched to a gene. From germline, CDR1 is SGHTS and CDR2 YDEGEE. The CDR3 extends over 14 amino acids. The CDR3 DNA reads as TGTGCCAGCAGCTATCAGGGGGCTCAAGAGACCCAGTACTTC. Its protein product is CASSYQGAQETQYF.

The chain carries TRBV5-1 and TRBJ2-6, with D possibly being TRBD1 or TRBD2 (6 bases each). CDR3 length equals 16 residues. Trimming shortened V by 5 bases and J by 0 bases, and 12 bases separated the two germline ends. From germline, CDR1 is SGHRS and CDR2 YFSETQ. This CDR3 reads CASSIGGISGANVLTF. The CDR3 bases are TGCGCCAGCAGTATAGGGGGGATCTCTGGGGCCAACGTCCTGACTTTC.

V and J are TRBV5-1 and TRBJ2-6, with 8 positions matching TRBD2. Looked up from germline, CDR1 is SGHRS and CDR2 is YFSETQ. The CDR3 sequence is 16 residues long. V shed 3 bases and J 2 bases; nucleotides not matched to a gene: 4. This CDR3 is CASSSGGEAGANVLTF. Here the CDR3 DNA reads TGCGCCAGCAGCTCCGGGGGGGAGGCTGGGGCCAACGTCCTGACTTTC.

This chain joins TRBV4-1 and TRBJ1-1, with 11 bases identical to TRBD1. CDR1 MGHRA and CDR2 YSYEKL come from the germline V gene. V gave up 2 bases and J gave up 0 bases; unmatched junction bases: 2. CDR3 length: 16 amino acids. The CDR3 reads CASSQRTGGLNTEAFF. Written as DNA, the CDR3 is TGCGCCAGCAGCCAAAGGACAGGGGGCCTGAACACTGAAGCTTTCTTT.

V gene TRBV27 combines with J gene TRBJ1-1; D possibly corresponds to TRBD1 (6 bases). CDR1 is MNHEY, CDR2 SMNVEV, per germline (reference sequence). The CDR3 spans 15 residues. Trimming took 6 bases from V and 2 from J, leaving 16 bases between them. CDR3 bases: TGTGCCAGCAGCAGACACAGGGACTTAAACACTGAAGCTTTCTTT. Its protein product is CASSRHRDLNTEAFF.